The present TCR beta chain was sequenced within a study of CD8+CD57+ T cells in acquired aplastic anemia. The CDR3 has 11 amino acids. The V end lost 3 bases, the J end lost 8 bases, and 8 bases lay between the germline ends. Germline-derived CDR1 and CDR2 are SGDLS and YYNGEE. TCR beta VDJ and CDR3 profiles were obtained from a genomic DNA template. MiXCR, applied by TCRdb to the reads, yields one record per CDR3 protein. The sample holds 150,000 or so distinct CDR3 sequences, 48% seen once. Study conclusions and caveats: Fewer than 35 sequences, all CD8+ CDR3, were shared between patients and controls.

CD8+CD57+ cell expansion, shown by flow cytometry, had occurred in the patients selected for sequencing. A note on this clonotype: Its antigen is not identified.

Sequences were obtained from sorted CD4+, CD8+, or CD8+CD57+ T cells (not recorded which) from PBMCs. The receptor was derived from a human donor with aplastic anemia. The chain is built from TRBV9 and TRBJ1-2; no reliable D call. This CDR3 reads CASSDPAGYTF. DNA for the CDR3: TGTGCCAGCAGCGACCCCGCGGGCTACACCTTC.